This record covers a single TCR beta chain. The sample comes from a study of blood T cell repertoires in COVID-19. Background on the study: Researchers got acute and convalescent COVID-19 samples from the United States, Italy and Spain. Sources were T cells, B-cell-depleted T cells, or PBMCs; the material itself was cDNA or gDNA.

Enrolled during active infection, Seattle patients were then followed longitudinally. Trimming took 2 bases from V and 4 from J, leaving 8 bases between them. The CDR3 loop spans 13 amino acids. Germline V gene sequence: CDR1 MNHEY, CDR2 SVGEGT. Per the authors' pipeline: The authors estimated nucleated cell counts from reference gene primer amplification. Only in-frame clones appear in the TCRdb table, and some are missing; sequencing was by immunoSEQ multiplex PCR. D and trimming were read from the DNA, whereas the V and J calls and clone size are those reported in that table. The sample yields about 280,000 clones, about 90% seen once.

Sequences were obtained from peripheral blood. J is TRBJ1-1 and V is TRBV6-2 or TRBV6-3, with D possibly matching TRBD1 (6 bases). This clonotype was obtained from a woman in her thirties with COVID-19, enrolled during active disease. The CDR3 reads CASSYIGGTEAFF. As DNA, the CDR3 is TGTGCCAGCAGTTACATAGGGGGCACTGAAGCTTTCTTT.